This T cell receptor (beta chain) originates from a study of cytomegalovirus exposure and HLA in healthy donors. Comment on this clone: Its antigen is as yet unknown.

Broader study findings: When analyzed later, a missense DCLRE1C variant was found to be linked to TCR beta V- and J-gene trimming.

The PCR ran on 60 Vbeta and 13 Jbeta primers. Repertoires were generated with immunoSEQ multiplex PCR, while TCRdb's copy carries only in-frame clones and drops some. The data show over 110,000 clones, with roughly 74% seen just once and over 2% held by the top ten. The sequenced sample consisted of PBMCs. This clonotype was sampled from a young woman in good health and CMV-seropositive.

The CDR3 DNA sequence: TGCGCCAGCAGCTCCCCCGGCAGGGAAGACTACGAGCAGTACTTC. Its translation: CASSSPGREDYEQYF. This chain joins TRBV5-1 and TRBJ2-7; D perhaps matches TRBD1 (5 bases). The germline CDR1 and CDR2 sequences are SGHRS and YFSETQ. The V end lost 3 bases, the J end lost 3 bases, and 16 bases lay between the germline ends. The CDR3 length is 15 residues.